This entry is about one T cell receptor (beta chain). Other nucleotide sequences in the sample specify the same CDR3. The data derive from a study of OX40 agonist ivuxolimab in advanced cancers. The CDR3 loop spans 13 amino acids. The germline V and J ends were trimmed by 0 bases and 4 bases, with 6 bases remaining between them. Germline CDR1 LGHNA, CDR2 YNFKEQ. This table comes from immunoSEQ multiplex PCR, and its TCRdb copy is limited to in-frame clones, with some not included. The repertoire holds around 85,000 clones, roughly nine tenths seen once, with roughly 8.7% in the top ten. The chain carries TRBV4-2 and TRBJ2-5; no reliable D call. Sequencing was performed on CD4+ or CD8+ T cells sorted from blood, taken in a trial of the OX40 agonist ivuxolimab. The TCR comes from an adult with an advanced solid tumor such as melanoma, head and neck, liver or kidney cancer. The DNA for the CDR3 is TGTGCCAGCAGCCAAGATCCGGGAGAGACCCAGTACTTC. The encoded protein is CASSQDPGETQYF.